This T cell receptor beta chain is drawn from a study of T cell repertoires in cytomegalovirus infection. The V gene's germline CDR1 is SGHRS and CDR2 YFSETQ. With 4 bases clipped from V and 9 bases from J, the junction kept 18 bases outside the gene matches. CDR3 length equals 17 residues. TCRdb used MiXCR to reprocess the reads, holding one entry per CDR3 protein. The sample has approximately 600,000 distinct CDR3 sequences, approximately 40% seen once. Regarding this clonotype: Its antigen remains unidentified.

J is TRBJ2-1 and V is TRBV5-1, with 8 bases fitting TRBD1. The TCR originated in a human donor in good health (CMV status not recorded). Some clones in this sample may be carry-over from other donors' samples. Sample: cultured PBMCs, taken from culture after CMV antigen stimulation. CDR3 bases: TGCGCCAGCAGCCCCCAGGGGGCGGACAGGGAACTAAGTGAGCAGTTCTTC. This translates into CASSPQGADRELSEQFF.